Below are 2 T cell receptor beta chains sequenced from a single sample in a study of T cell responses to AZD1222 COVID-19 vaccine. Data came from immunoSEQ multiplex PCR; TCRdb stores just in-frame clones and leaves some out. This table has about 150,000 clones, around 90% appearing once. Sample: peripheral blood, taken on day 0 of AZD1222 vaccination. The source is an adult in good health.

This sequence joins TRBV5-1 and TRBJ2-3; the D gene is possibly TRBD2 (5 bases). This CDR3 has 14 residues. Trimming cost V 0 bases and J 4 bases, with 9 bases left between them. Germline V gene lookup returns CDR1 SGHRS and CDR2 YFSETQ. CDR3 coding DNA: TGCGCCAGCAGCTTGGTCGGGAACGCAGATACGCAGTATTTT. Protein product: CASSLVGNADTQYF.

This clone has just a few counts. V and J are TRBV5-6 and TRBJ1-2, with TRBD1 as a possible D gene (5 bases). Trimming left V 0 bases short and J 8 bases short, with 11 bases between. This CDR3 comprises 13 residues. Germline V lookup: CDR1 SGHDT, CDR2 YYEEEE. CDR3 amino acids: CASSLVGALGYTF. DNA of the CDR3: TGTGCCAGCAGCTTGGTAGGGGCGCTCGGCTACACCTTC.